The clone carrying this TCR beta chain was seen a handful of times. These data originate in a study of T-cell reconstitution after alpha-beta-depleted transplantation in children. After removal of 5 bases from V and 2 bases from J, the junction contained 8 bases not matched to a gene. In germline, CDR1 is KGHDR, CDR2 SFDVKD. This CDR3 comprises 19 residues. Unique molecular identifiers featured in how the TCRbeta library was prepared. A single record per CDR3 protein comes from TCRdb applying MiXCR to the PCR reads. The data hold some 490,000 distinct CDR3 sequences, with approximately 12% observed a single time.

The specimen was PBMCs from the stem cell graft donor, collected from the stem cell graft. V gene TRBV24-1 combines with J gene TRBJ2-1, with TRBD2 matching over 16 bases. This TCR came from a human donor who donated a stem cell graft to a child with combined immunodeficiency. CDR3 DNA: TGTGCCACCAGTGTCCCGGGACTAGCGGGAGGGCCTCCCTACAATGAGCAGTTCTTC. The encoded protein is CATSVPGLAGGPPYNEQFF.